Listed here are 13 T cell receptor beta chains from one sample, sequenced in a study of low-dose radiotherapy and immunotherapy resistance in tumors. TRAV- and TRBV-specific primers were used for first-strand cDNA, which covered alpha and beta chains. Both a constant-region primer and a V-primer adapter served to amplify TCRs across 20 to 25 PCR cycles. In TCRdb, the reads were re-called with MiXCR into one record per CDR3 protein. The table shows fewer than 110,000 distinct CDR3 sequences, with 20% to 25% occurring only once. Time point here: after trial treatment. The treatment was: LDRT plus nivolumab, ipilimumab, low-dose cyclophosphamide and aspirin (RACIN trial). Sequenced here: PBMCs, sampled after low-dose radiotherapy plus immunotherapy. The origin of the receptors is a male donor with prostate cancer.

This clonotype appeared many times. The chain links TRBV12-3 or TRBV12-4 to TRBJ2-5, with no clear D. The V gene lost 2 bases and the J gene lost 1 base, with 5 bases spanning the gap. This CDR3 has 13 residues. CDR3 DNA sequence: TGTGCCAGCAGTTTATCCCCCCAAGAGACCCAGTACTTC. Protein sequence: CASSLSPQETQYF.

For this clonotype: A much larger clone differs by one base, so this may be a read error. The chain employs TRBV6-5 and TRBJ2-7, with D possibly matching TRBD2 (5 bases). Germline CDR1 MNHEY, CDR2 SVGAGI. This CDR3 comprises 16 residues. Between the trimmed V and J ends, which lost 0 bases and 6 bases, there was a span of 18 bases. CDR3 sequence: CASSYSAPPGWLEQYF. The CDR3 nucleotides read TGTGCCAGCAGTTACTCCGCGCCTCCGGGGTGGCTCGAGCAGTACTTC.

This clonotype was detected ten times or more. The CDR3: CASHPDHNEQFF. DNA of the CDR3: TGTGCCAGCCACCCAGACCACAATGAGCAGTTCTTC. The chain employs TRBV2 and TRBJ2-1; D not resolved. With 8 bases removed from V and 5 bases from J, the gap between germline ends came to 10 bases. This CDR3 has 12 residues. In germline, CDR1 is SNHLY, CDR2 FYNNEI.

This clonotype was counted ten times or more. The chain links TRBV24-1 to TRBJ2-1; D possibly corresponds to TRBD2 (6 bases). Germline assignment: CDR1 KGHDR and CDR2 SFDVKD. There are 16 residues in the CDR3. V was clipped by 4 bases and J by 4 bases, with 16 bases between them. CDR3 DNA: TGTGCCACCAGTGACGGGAACACTAGCCCTTACAATGAGCAGTTCTTC. Protein sequence: CATSDGNTSPYNEQFF.

This clonotype was found many times. The chain links TRBV11-2 to TRBJ2-3, with 10 nucleotides matching TRBD2. V was clipped by 2 bases and J by 3 bases; unmatched bases: 5. The germline V gene has CDR1 SGHAT and CDR2 FQNNGV. The length of the CDR3 is 16 residues. The CDR3 DNA sequence: TGTGCCAGCAGCTTATACAGCGGGGGGGGTACAGATACGCAGTATTTT. Amino acids: CASSLYSGGGTDTQYF. Together with reference TRBV11-2 and TRBJ2-3, the CDR3 gives the full variable domain: EAGVAQSPRYKIIEKRQSVAFWCNPISGHATLYWYQQILGQGPKLLIQFQNNGVVDDSQLPKDRFSAERLKGVDSTLKIQPAKLEDSAVYLCASSLYSGGGTDTQYFGPGTRLTVL.

Concerning this clonotype itself: One base away lies a much larger clone, so this may be a sequencing read error. The V call is TRBV18, the J call TRBJ1-1; D ambiguous. CDR1 and CDR2 from the germline V gene are KGHSH and LQKENI. The CDR3 contains 15 residues. The CDR3 reads CASSPRGGSNSEAFF. The CDR3 coding sequence is TGTGCCAGCTCACCGCGAGGAGGCTCGAACTCTGAAGCTTTCTTT.

The table lists this clonotype with many counts. CDR3 region: CATSRSRGSYNEQFF. CDR3 sequence (DNA): TGTGCCACCAGCAGATCAAGGGGTAGCTACAATGAGCAGTTCTTC. This chain connects TRBV15 to TRBJ2-1; D perhaps matches TRBD1 (5 bases). The CDR3 has 15 residues. In germline, CDR1 is LNHNV, CDR2 YYDKDF (reference sequence). With 2 bases removed from V and 3 bases from J, the gap between germline ends came to 11 bases.

J is TRBJ2-7 and V is TRBV7-2; D possibly corresponds to TRBD2 (5 bases). Per the germline V gene, CDR1 is SGHTA and CDR2 is FQGNSA. V was pared by 5 bases and J by 3 bases, with 17 bases between. The CDR3 has 15 amino acids. The CDR3 sequence is CASSQTLRGFYEQYF. The CDR3 DNA follows: TGTGCCAGCAGCCAGACCCTTCGGGGTTTCTACGAGCAGTACTTC.

V gene TRBV6-2 or TRBV6-3 combines with J gene TRBJ2-7; tentatively, D is TRBD1 (5 bases). Per germline, CDR1 MNHEY and CDR2 SVGEGT. V lost 7 bases and J lost 3, with 16 bases in between. The CDR3 consists of 14 residues. Here the CDR3 DNA reads TGTGCCAGCACTCCCTGGGGCAGAGTCTACGAGCAGTACTTC. Translated, it gives CASTPWGRVYEQYF.

As for this clonotype: One base separates it from a far larger clone, so it is likely a read error. The rearrangement uses TRBV7-4 and TRBJ1-5, with a weak D call TRBD1 (6 bases). CDR1 SGHVT and CDR2 SQSDAQ come from the germline V gene. There are 14 residues in the CDR3. The germline V and J ends were trimmed by 6 bases and 1 base, with 10 bases remaining between them. CDR3 DNA sequence: TGTGCCAGCAGTTCTGGGACAAGCAATCAGCCCCAGCATTTT. It specifies CASSSGTSNQPQHF.

There are many counts of this clonotype. The chain combines TRBV2 with TRBJ2-7, with D perhaps TRBD1 (5 bases). The germline V and J ends were trimmed by 3 bases and 1 base, with 16 bases remaining between them. The CDR3 length is 16 residues. Germline values: CDR1 SNHLY, CDR2 FYNNEI. CDR3 DNA: TGTGCCAGCAGTGATTTGTCAGGGTTTAGGTCCTACGAGCAGTACTTC. Amino acids: CASSDLSGFRSYEQYF.

A single count supports this clonotype. The genes are TRBV9 and TRBJ1-2; no clear D gene. V was pared by 7 bases and J by 8 bases, with 9 bases between. Germline V lookup: CDR1 SGDLS, CDR2 YYNGEE. This CDR3 spans 10 amino acids. CDR3: CASPASGYTF. The CDR3 DNA is TGTGCCAGCCCCGCGTCCGGCTACACCTTC.

This clonotype was detected ten times or more. The gene calls are TRBV29-1 and TRBJ2-1; 9 bases align to TRBD2. The CDR3 extends over 14 amino acids. The J segment lost 5 bases and the V segment lost 4 bases, leaving 6 bases of the junction unmatched. From germline, CDR1 is SQVTM and CDR2 ANQGSEA. CDR3 sequence: CSVGDSGGDNEQFF. DNA of the CDR3: TGCAGCGTTGGGGATAGCGGGGGAGACAATGAGCAGTTCTTC.